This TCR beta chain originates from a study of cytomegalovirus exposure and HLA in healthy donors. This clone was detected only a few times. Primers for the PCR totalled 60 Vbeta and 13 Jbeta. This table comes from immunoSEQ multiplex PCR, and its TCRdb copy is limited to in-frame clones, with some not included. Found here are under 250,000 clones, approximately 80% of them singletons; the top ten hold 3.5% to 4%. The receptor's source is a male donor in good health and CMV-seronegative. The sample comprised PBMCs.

CDR3 sequence (DNA): TGTGCCACCAGCAGAACAGCGGGCTCCTACAATGAGCAGTTCTTC. Its translation: CATSRTAGSYNEQFF. V is TRBV15 and J is TRBJ2-1; D perhaps matches TRBD2 (6 bases). Germline lookup yields CDR1 LNHNV and CDR2 YYDKDF (reference sequence). This CDR3 comprises 15 residues. With 2 bases removed from V and 0 bases from J, the gap between germline ends came to 8 bases.